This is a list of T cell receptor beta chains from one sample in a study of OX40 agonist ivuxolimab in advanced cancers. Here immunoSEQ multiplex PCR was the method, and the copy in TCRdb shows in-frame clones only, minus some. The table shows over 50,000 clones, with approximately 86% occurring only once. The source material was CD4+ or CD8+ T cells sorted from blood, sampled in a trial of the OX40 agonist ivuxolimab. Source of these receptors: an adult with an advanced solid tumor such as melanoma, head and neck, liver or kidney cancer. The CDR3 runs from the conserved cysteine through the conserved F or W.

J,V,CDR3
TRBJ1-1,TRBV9,CASSVGSEPNTEAFF
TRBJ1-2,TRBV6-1,CASSEALRGGNIHGYTF
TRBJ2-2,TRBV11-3,CASSLRVGTGASAGELFF
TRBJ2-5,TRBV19,CASKPRGRELETQYF
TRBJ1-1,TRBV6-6,CASSPRQGITEAFF
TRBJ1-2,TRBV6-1,CASSERTLYGYTF
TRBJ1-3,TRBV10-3,CAISDSTSGNTIYF
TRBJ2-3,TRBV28,CASSSSYRSSTDTQYF
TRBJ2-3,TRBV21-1,CASSKNWDRVADTQYF
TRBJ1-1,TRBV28,CASSTQGVIEAFF
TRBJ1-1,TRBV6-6,CASSYGIEAFF
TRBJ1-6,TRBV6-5,CASRTTALGTSPLHF
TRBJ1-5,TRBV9,CASSVGASNQPQHF
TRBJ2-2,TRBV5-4,CASSLGRNTGELFF
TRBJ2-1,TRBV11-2,CASNTRSTGINNEQFF
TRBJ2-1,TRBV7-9,CASSLTRDSQYNEQFF
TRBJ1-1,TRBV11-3,CASSRGRGQGVLF
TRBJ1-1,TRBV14,CASSQALRGSAFF
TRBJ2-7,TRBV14,CASSQDRGLAGMQQYF
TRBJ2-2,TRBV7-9,CASSLAIQELFF
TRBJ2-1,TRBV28,CASSSGSLKNYNEQFF
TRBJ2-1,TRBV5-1,CASSLDGVDNEQFF
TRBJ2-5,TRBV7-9,CASRTGTLQETQYF
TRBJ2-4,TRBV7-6,CASSLGTSGLAKNIQYF
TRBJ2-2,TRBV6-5,CASKGTGDAGELFF
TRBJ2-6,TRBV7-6,CARCAGGPPAGANVLTF
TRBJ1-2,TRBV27,CASRVGDRTYGYTF
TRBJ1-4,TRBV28,CASTRSGFNEKLFF
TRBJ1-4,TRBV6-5,CASSSTGTPTNEKLFF